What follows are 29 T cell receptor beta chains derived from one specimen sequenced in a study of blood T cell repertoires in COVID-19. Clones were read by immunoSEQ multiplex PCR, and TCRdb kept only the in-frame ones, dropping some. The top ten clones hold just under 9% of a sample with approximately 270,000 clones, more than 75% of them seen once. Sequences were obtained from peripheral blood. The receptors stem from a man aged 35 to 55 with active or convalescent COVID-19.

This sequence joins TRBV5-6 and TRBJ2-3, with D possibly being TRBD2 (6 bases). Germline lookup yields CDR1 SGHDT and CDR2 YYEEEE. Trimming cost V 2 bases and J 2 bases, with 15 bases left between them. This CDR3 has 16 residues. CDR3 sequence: CASSFEGRGLTDTQYF. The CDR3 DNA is TGTGCCAGCAGCTTTGAGGGGCGGGGCCTCACAGATACGCAGTATTTT. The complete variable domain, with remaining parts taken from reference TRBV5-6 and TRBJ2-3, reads DAGVTQSPTHLIKTRGQQVTLRCSPKSGHDTVSWYQQALGQGPQFIFQYYEEEERQRGNFPDRFSGHQFPNYSSELNVNALLLGDSALYLCASSFEGRGLTDTQYFGPGTRLTVL.

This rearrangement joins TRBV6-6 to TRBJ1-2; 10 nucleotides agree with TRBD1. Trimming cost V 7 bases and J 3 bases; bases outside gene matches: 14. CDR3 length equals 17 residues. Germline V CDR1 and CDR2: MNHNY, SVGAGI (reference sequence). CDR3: CASTRSGQGERDYGYTF. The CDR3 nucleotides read TGTGCCAGCACGCGATCAGGACAGGGGGAACGGGACTATGGCTACACCTTC.

The CDR3 DNA sequence: TGCGCCAGCAGCCAAGATCGGGGGGAAAATCAGCCCCAGCATTTT. It yields the protein CASSQDRGENQPQHF. The rearrangement joins TRBV4-1 to TRBJ1-5; D possibly corresponds to TRBD1 (5 bases). The CDR3 runs 15 residues. V lost 0 bases and J lost 4, with 10 bases in between. Germline loops: CDR1 MGHRA, CDR2 YSYEKL.

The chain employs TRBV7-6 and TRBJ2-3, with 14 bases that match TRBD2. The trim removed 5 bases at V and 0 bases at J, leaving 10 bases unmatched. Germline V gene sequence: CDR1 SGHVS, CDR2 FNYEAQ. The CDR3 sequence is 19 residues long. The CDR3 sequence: CASSHPGLAGETSTDTQYF. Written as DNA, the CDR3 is TGTGCCAGCAGCCACCCGGGACTAGCGGGGGAGACTAGCACAGATACGCAGTATTTT. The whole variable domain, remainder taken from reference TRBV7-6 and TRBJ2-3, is GAGVSQSPRYKVTKRGQDVALRCDPISGHVSLYWYRQALGQGPEFLTYFNYEAQQDKSGLPNDRFSAERPEGSISTLTIQRTEQRDSAMYRCASSHPGLAGETSTDTQYFGPGTRLTVL.

In DNA, the CDR3 is TGTGCCAGCAGCTCGGGACTCCGCTCGGGGAATGAGCAGTTCTTC. Translated: CASSSGLRSGNEQFF. This chain uses TRBV7-3 with TRBJ2-1; the D gene is possibly TRBD2 (6 bases). Trimming pared 4 bases from V and 7 bases from J, leaving 17 bases between. In germline, CDR1 is SGHTA, CDR2 FQGTGA. This CDR3 contains 15 residues. The full variable domain, rest sourced from reference TRBV7-3 and TRBJ2-1, is GAGVSQTPSNKVTEKGKYVELRCDPISGHTALYWYRQSLGQGPEFLIYFQGTGAADDSGLPNDRFFAVRPEGSVSTLKIQRTERGDSAVYLCASSSGLRSGNEQFFGPGTRLTVL.

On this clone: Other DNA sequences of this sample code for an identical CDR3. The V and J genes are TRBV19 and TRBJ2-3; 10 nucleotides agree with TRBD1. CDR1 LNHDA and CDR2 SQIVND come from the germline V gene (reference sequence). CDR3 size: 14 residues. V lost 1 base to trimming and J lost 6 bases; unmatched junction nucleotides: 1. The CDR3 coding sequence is TGTGCCAGTAGTATAGGACAGGGGGCGGATACGCAGTATTTT. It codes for CASSIGQGADTQYF.

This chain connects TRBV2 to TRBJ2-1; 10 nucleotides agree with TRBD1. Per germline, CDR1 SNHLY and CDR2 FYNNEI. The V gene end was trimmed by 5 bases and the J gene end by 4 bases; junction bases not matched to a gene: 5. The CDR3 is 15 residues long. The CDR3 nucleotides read TGTGCCAGCAGTCCGGGACAGGGGCTTTACAATGAGCAGTTCTTC. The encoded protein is CASSPGQGLYNEQFF. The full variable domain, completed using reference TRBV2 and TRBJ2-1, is EPEVTQTPSHQVTQMGQEVILRCVPISNHLYFYWYRQILGQKVEFLVSFYNNEISEKSEIFDDQFSVERPDGSNFTLKIRSTKLEDSAMYFCASSPGQGLYNEQFFGPGTRLTVL.

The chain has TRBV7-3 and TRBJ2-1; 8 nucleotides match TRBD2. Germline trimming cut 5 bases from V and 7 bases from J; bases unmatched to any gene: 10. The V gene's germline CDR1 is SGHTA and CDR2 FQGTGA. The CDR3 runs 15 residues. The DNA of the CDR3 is TGTGCCAGCAGCCCGCCCGGACTAGCTTGGAATGAGCAGTTCTTC. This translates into CASSPPGLAWNEQFF.

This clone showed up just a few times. CDR3 in DNA: TGCGCCAGCAGTGAAGGTCCAGGGACCTACGAGCAGTACTTC. This translates into CASSEGPGTYEQYF. The chain links TRBV10-1 to TRBJ2-7; TRBD1 is a possible D gene (5 bases). CDR3 size: 14 residues. CDR1 and CDR2 from the germline V gene are WNHNN and SYGVQD (reference sequence). The ends were cut back, 3 bases at V and 2 bases at J, with 11 bases in the middle.

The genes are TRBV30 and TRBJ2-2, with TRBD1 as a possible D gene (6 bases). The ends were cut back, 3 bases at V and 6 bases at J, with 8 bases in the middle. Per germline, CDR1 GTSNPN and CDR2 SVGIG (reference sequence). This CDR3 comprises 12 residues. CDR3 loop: CAWSRGPGELFF. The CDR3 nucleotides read TGTGCCTGGAGCAGGGGTCCCGGGGAGCTGTTTTTT.

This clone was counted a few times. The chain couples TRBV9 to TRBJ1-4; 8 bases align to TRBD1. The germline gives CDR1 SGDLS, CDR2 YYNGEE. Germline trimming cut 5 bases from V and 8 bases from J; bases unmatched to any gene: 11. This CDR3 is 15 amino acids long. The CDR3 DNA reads TGTGCCAGCAGTGATCCCGACAGGGGCAACGAAAAACTGTTTTTT. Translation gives CASSDPDRGNEKLFF.

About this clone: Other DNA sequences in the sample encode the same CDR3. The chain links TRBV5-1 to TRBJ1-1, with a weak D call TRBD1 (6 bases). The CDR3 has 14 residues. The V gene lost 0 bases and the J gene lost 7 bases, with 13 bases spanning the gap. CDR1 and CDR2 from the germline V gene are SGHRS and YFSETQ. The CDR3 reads CASSLGQGRGEAFF. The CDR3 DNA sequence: TGCGCCAGCAGCTTGGGCCAGGGGAGGGGTGAAGCTTTCTTT.

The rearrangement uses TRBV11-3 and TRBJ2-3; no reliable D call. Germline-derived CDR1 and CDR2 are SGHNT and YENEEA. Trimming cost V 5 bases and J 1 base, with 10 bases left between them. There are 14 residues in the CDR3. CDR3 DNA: TGTGCCAGCAGCCGCACCCGAGGCACAGATACGCAGTATTTT. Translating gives CASSRTRGTDTQYF.

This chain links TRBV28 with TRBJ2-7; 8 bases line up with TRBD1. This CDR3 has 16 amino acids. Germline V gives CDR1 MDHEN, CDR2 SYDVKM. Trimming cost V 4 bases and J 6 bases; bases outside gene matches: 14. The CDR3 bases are TGTGCCAGCAGTTCTGGGGGACAGGCTGGCGGAGGCGAGCAGTACTTC. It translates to CASSSGGQAGGGEQYF.

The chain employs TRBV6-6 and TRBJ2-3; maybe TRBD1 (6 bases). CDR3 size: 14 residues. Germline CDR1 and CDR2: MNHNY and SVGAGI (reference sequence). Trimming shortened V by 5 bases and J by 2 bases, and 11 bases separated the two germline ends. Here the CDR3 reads CASSARDTTDTQYF. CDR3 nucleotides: TGTGCCAGCAGTGCCCGGGACACCACAGATACGCAGTATTTT.

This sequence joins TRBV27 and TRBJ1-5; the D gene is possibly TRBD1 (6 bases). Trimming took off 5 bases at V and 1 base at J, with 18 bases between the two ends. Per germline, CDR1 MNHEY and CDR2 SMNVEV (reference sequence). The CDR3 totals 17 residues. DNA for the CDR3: TGTGCCAGCAGTCCATACCCCGACAGGCCCAGCAATCAGCCCCAGCATTTT. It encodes CASSPYPDRPSNQPQHF.

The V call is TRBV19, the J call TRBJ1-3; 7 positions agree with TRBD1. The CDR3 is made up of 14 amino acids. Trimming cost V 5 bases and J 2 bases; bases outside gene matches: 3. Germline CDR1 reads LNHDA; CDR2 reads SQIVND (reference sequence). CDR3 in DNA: TGTGCCAGTAGTGACAGGGCTACTGGAAACACCATATATTTT. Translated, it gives CASSDRATGNTIYF.

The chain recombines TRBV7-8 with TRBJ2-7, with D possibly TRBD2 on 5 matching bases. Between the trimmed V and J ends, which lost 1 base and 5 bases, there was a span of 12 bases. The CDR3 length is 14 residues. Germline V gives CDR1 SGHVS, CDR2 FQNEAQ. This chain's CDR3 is CASSLEASWNEQYF. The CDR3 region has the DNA TGTGCCAGCAGCTTAGAGGCTAGCTGGAACGAGCAGTACTTC.

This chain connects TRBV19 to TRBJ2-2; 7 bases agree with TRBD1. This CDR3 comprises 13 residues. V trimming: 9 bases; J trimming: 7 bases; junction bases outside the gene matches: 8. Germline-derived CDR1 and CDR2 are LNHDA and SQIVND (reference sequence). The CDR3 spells CASLDRVYGELFF. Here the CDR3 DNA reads TGTGCCAGCCTAGACAGGGTGTACGGGGAGCTGTTTTTT.

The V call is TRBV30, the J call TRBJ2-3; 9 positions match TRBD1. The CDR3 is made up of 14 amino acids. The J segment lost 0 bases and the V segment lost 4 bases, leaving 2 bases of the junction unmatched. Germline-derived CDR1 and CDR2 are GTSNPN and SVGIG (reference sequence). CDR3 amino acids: CAWNGQGSTDTQYF. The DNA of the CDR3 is TGTGCCTGGAACGGACAGGGGAGCACAGATACGCAGTATTTT.

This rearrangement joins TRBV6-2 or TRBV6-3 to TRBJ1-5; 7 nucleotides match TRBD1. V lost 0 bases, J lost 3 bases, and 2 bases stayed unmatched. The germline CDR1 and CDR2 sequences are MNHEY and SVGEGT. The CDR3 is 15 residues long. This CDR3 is CASSYSGTVNQPQHF. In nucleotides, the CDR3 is TGTGCCAGCAGTTACTCGGGGACAGTCAATCAGCCCCAGCATTTT.

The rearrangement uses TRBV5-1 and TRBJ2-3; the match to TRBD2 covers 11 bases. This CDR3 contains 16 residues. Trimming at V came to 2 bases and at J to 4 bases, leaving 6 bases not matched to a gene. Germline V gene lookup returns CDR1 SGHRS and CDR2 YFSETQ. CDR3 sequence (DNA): TGCGCCAGCAGCTTAGTAGCGGGAGGGCCGTCAGATACGCAGTATTTT. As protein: CASSLVAGGPSDTQYF.

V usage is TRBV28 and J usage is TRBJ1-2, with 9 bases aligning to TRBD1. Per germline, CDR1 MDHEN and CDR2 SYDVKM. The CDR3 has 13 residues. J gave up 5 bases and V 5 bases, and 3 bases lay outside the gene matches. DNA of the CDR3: TGTGCCAGCAGTACCGGACAGGGGTATGGCTACACCTTC. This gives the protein CASSTGQGYGYTF.

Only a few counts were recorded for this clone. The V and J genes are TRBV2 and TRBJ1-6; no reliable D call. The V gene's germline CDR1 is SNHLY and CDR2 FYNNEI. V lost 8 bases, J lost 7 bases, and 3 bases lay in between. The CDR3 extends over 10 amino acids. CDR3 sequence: CASSNSPLHF. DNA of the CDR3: TGTGCCAGCTCGAATTCACCCCTCCACTTT.

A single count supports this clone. The CDR3 nucleotides are TGTGCCTGGAGTGTAGGTCGGGAGGGAGGTATACAAGAGACCCAGTACTTC. It encodes CAWSVGREGGIQETQYF. The chain couples TRBV30 to TRBJ2-5, with 8 bases matching TRBD2. V lost 0 bases to trimming and J lost 2 bases; unmatched junction nucleotides: 11. CDR1 and CDR2 (germline): GTSNPN, SVGIG (reference sequence). This CDR3 contains 17 residues.

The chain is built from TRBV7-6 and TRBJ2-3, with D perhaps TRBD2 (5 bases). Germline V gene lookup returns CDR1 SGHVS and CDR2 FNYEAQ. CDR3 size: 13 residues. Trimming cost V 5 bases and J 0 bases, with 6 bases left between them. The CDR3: CASSRGSTDTQYF. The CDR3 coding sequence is TGTGCCAGCAGCCGCGGGAGCACAGATACGCAGTATTTT.

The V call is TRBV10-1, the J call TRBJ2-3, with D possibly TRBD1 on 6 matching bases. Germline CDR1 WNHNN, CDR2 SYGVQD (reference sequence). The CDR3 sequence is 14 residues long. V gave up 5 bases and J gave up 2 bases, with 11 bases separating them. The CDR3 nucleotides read TGCGCCAGCAGTCAGGGGCCGTACACAGATACGCAGTATTTT. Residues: CASSQGPYTDTQYF.

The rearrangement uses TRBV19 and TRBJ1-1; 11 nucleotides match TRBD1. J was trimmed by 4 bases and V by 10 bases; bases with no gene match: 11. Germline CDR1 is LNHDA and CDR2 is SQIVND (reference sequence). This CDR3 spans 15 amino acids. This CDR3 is CATLRTGGVGTEAFF. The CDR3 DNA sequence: TGTGCCACCCTCCGGACAGGGGGCGTGGGCACTGAAGCTTTCTTT.

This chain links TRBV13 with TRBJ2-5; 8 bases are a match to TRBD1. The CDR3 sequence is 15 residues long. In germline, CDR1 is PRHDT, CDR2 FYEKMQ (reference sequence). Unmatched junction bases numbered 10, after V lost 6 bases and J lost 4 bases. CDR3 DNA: TGTGCCAGCAGTCATCAGGACAGGGATTTAGAGACCCAGTACTTC. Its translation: CASSHQDRDLETQYF. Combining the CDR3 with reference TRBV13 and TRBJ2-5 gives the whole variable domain AAGVIQSPRHLIKEKRETATLKCYPIPRHDTVYWYQQGPGQDPQFLISFYEKMQSDKGSIPDRFSAQQFSDYHSELNMSSLELGDSALYFCASSHQDRDLETQYFGPGTRLLVL.